This T cell receptor (beta chain) comes out of a study of T cell responses to AZD1222 COVID-19 vaccine. The study, taken as a whole, reports: With dominance at 160-218 and 743-854, vaccine-associated CD4 TCRs spanned spike. Seropositive at baseline were only six AZD1222 recipients. Donors, mostly white British, included more females; clonal diversity was possibly underestimated.

Libraries were prepared by immunoSEQ multiplex PCR; TCRdb keeps only in-frame clonotypes and omits some of them. The data contain 50,000 to 65,000 clones, under 95% of them seen just once; the ten biggest clones take up 6.3%. The CDR3 length is 11 residues. V was shortened by 8 bases and J by 5 bases, with 9 bases between the two germline ends. Germline CDR1 reads MNHEY; CDR2 reads SVGAGI. As to this clone: Its cognate antigen is unknown.

The sample here was peripheral blood, taken 28 days after the second dose of the MenACWY control vaccine. V is TRBV6-5 and J is TRBJ1-1; D unclear. The receptor's source is an adult who received the MenACWY meningococcal vaccine as a control. The CDR3 DNA reads TGTGCCAGCCTTGGGGAGACTGAAGCTTTCTTT. Protein: CASLGETEAFF.